One and the same sample provided the 24 T cell receptor beta chains below, sequenced in a study of blood T cell repertoires in COVID-19. Repertoires were generated with immunoSEQ multiplex PCR, while TCRdb's copy carries only in-frame clones and drops some. Here the sample spans some 74,000 clones, 80% being singletons. The sample was peripheral blood. The receptors here all came from a human donor in a cohort sampled during active COVID-19.

The CDR3 nucleotides are TGTGCCAGCAGCCCCGCCCCCACAGGTAGCAATCAGCCCCAGCATTTT. Encoded protein: CASSPAPTGSNQPQHF. V usage is TRBV28 and J usage is TRBJ1-5, with D possibly TRBD1 on 5 matching bases. The CDR3 length is 16 residues. Trimming removed 6 bases at V and 0 bases at J, with 15 bases between. Germline CDR1 is MDHEN and CDR2 is SYDVKM. Full variable domain (remainder filled in from reference TRBV28 and TRBJ1-5): DVKVTQSSRYLVKRTGEKVFLECVQDMDHENMFWYRQDPGLGLRLIYFSYDVKMKEKGDIPEGYSVSREKKERFSLILESASTNQTSMYLCASSPAPTGSNQPQHFGDGTRLSIL.

The table lists this clone with a few counts. V is TRBV18 and J is TRBJ1-6; 7 nucleotides match TRBD1. V shed 4 bases and J 7 bases; nucleotides not matched to a gene: 4. The germline CDR1 and CDR2 sequences are KGHSH and LQKENI. The CDR3 totals 14 residues. The CDR3: CASSRDRKNSPLHF. The CDR3 DNA reads TGTGCCAGCTCACGGGACAGAAAGAATTCACCCCTCCACTTT.

V usage is TRBV7-2 and J usage is TRBJ2-5; TRBD2 aligns across 14 bases. The CDR3 consists of 15 residues. With V trimmed by 3 bases and J by 5 bases, 2 bases remained unmatched. Germline loops: CDR1 SGHTA, CDR2 FQGNSA. The CDR3 spells CASSLGLAGAETQYF. The CDR3 region has the DNA TGTGCCAGCAGCTTGGGACTAGCGGGAGCCGAGACCCAGTACTTC.

DNA of the CDR3: TGCGCCAGCAGCCAAGATCAGGGTAGCGGGAGGGTAGATACGCAGTATTTT. Its protein is CASSQDQGSGRVDTQYF. The J gene is TRBJ2-3, the V gene TRBV4-3, with 11 bases aligning to TRBD2. Per germline, CDR1 LGHNA and CDR2 YSLEER. V lost 0 bases, J lost 5 bases, and 7 bases stayed unmatched. This CDR3 contains 17 residues.

V and J are TRBV5-1 and TRBJ2-7; 7 nucleotides agree with TRBD1. CDR3 size: 14 residues. Germline assignment: CDR1 SGHRS and CDR2 YFSETQ. J was trimmed by 7 bases and V by 3 bases; bases with no gene match: 10. The CDR3 region is CASSSRLGGNEQYV. The CDR3 DNA reads TGCGCCAGCAGCTCCCGGTTAGGGGGCAATGAGCAGTACGTC.

This chain connects TRBV6-6 to TRBJ2-1, with TRBD2 identical over 7 bases. Germline assignment: CDR1 MNHNY and CDR2 SVGAGI (reference sequence). The CDR3 totals 13 residues. After removal of 5 bases from V and 7 bases from J, the junction contained 5 bases not matched to a gene. The CDR3 loop is CASSRGSGNEQFF. In nucleotides, the CDR3 is TGTGCCAGCAGTCGCGGGAGCGGGAATGAGCAGTTCTTC.

This clone was seen a single time. The chain links TRBV3-1 (or the pseudogene TRBV3-2) to TRBJ1-6, with D possibly being TRBD1 (5 bases). The ends were cut back, 4 bases at V and 8 bases at J, with 15 bases in the middle. The CDR3 covers 15 residues. The germline gives CDR1 LGHDT, CDR2 YNNKEL (reference sequence). The CDR3 protein is CASSRGGERDSPLHF. Here the CDR3 DNA reads TGTGCCAGCAGCCGGGGGGGGGAGAGGGATTCACCCCTCCACTTT.

This chain connects TRBV9 to TRBJ1-4; 12 positions match TRBD1. Germline V CDR1 and CDR2: SGDLS, YYNGEE. The CDR3 runs to 16 residues. The V gene end was trimmed by 7 bases and the J gene end by 8 bases; junction bases not matched to a gene: 12. The CDR3 DNA is TGTGCCAGCGGGTTGGGACAGGGGGCCCTCGAGGAAAAACTGTTTTTT. It codes for CASGLGQGALEEKLFF.

This clone was picked up a small number of times. This chain joins TRBV19 and TRBJ2-4, with 7 bases lining up with TRBD1. Germline V gives CDR1 LNHDA, CDR2 SQIVND (reference sequence). The J segment lost 8 bases and the V segment lost 4 bases, leaving 8 bases of the junction unmatched. The CDR3 consists of 14 residues. The DNA of the CDR3 is TGTGCCAGTAGTACGGGACAGCACCAGGACATTCAGTACTTC. It yields the protein CASSTGQHQDIQYF. Combining the CDR3 with reference TRBV19 and TRBJ2-4 gives the whole variable domain DGGITQSPKYLFRKEGQNVTLSCEQNLNHDAMYWYRQDPGQGLRLIYYSQIVNDFQKGDIAEGYSVSREKKESFPLTVTSAQKNPTAFYLCASSTGQHQDIQYFGAGTRLSVL.

This chain joins TRBV12-3 or TRBV12-4 and TRBJ2-7; 7 bases are a match to TRBD1. This CDR3 has 13 amino acids. After removal of 6 bases from V and 4 bases from J, the junction contained 6 bases not matched to a gene. CDR3 sequence: CASSLTGVYEQYF. As DNA, the CDR3 is TGTGCCAGCAGCCTAACAGGGGTGTACGAGCAGTACTTC.

As to this clone: No DNA is shown, since the ends of the CDR3 on it are uncertain; the CDR3 is the one TCRdb lists. The chain links TRBV30 to TRBJ1-2; TRBD1 is the table's D call and was not checked against the DNA. Germline CDR1 GTSNPN, CDR2 SVGIG (reference sequence). The CDR3 contains 16 residues when both ends are counted. The CDR3 region is CAWSSGQGGGNYGYTF.

The rearrangement joins TRBV28 to TRBJ1-5, with D possibly TRBD1 on 5 matching bases. V was pared by 7 bases and J by 3 bases, with 16 bases between. Germline V gene lookup returns CDR1 MDHEN and CDR2 SYDVKM. This CDR3 has 15 residues. The CDR3 here is CASKIQTVLNQPQHF. DNA of the CDR3: TGTGCCAGCAAAATACAGACAGTGCTCAATCAGCCCCAGCATTTT.

V gene TRBV28 combines with J gene TRBJ1-6; 7 bases agree with TRBD1. Germline CDR1 reads MDHEN; CDR2 reads SYDVKM. The CDR3 totals 15 residues. The V segment lost 4 bases and the J segment 8 bases; nucleotides outside the gene matches: 8. The CDR3 protein is CASSSGTGVYSPLHF. The DNA of the CDR3 is TGTGCCAGCAGTTCTGGCACAGGGGTCTATTCACCCCTCCACTTT. The full variable domain, with the rest looked up from reference TRBV28 and TRBJ1-6, is DVKVTQSSRYLVKRTGEKVFLECVQDMDHENMFWYRQDPGLGLRLIYFSYDVKMKEKGDIPEGYSVSREKKERFSLILESASTNQTSMYLCASSSGTGVYSPLHFGNGTRLTVT.

This chain joins TRBV27 and TRBJ1-1; 7 nucleotides align to TRBD1. The CDR3 has 15 amino acids. Looked up from germline, CDR1 is MNHEY and CDR2 is SMNVEV (reference sequence). V shed 4 bases and J 4 bases; nucleotides not matched to a gene: 9. As DNA, the CDR3 is TGTGCCAGCAGTTCGGAAGCTACAGGGGCCACTGAAGCTTTCTTT. Protein product: CASSSEATGATEAFF.

This clone was counted between two and nine times. The chain combines TRBV6-5 with TRBJ2-7; tentative D call: TRBD2 (5 bases). Germline V lookup: CDR1 MNHEY, CDR2 SVGAGI. The length of the CDR3 is 16 residues. V gave up 3 bases and J gave up 7 bases, with 22 bases separating them. CDR3 coding DNA: TGTGCCAGCAGTTATAAGTTGAATTTCGGGGTAGTTGAGCAGTACTTC. Its translation: CASSYKLNFGVVEQYF.

The chain recombines TRBV7-9 with TRBJ1-5, with TRBD1 as a possible D gene (5 bases). The CDR3 has 14 amino acids. Looked up from germline, CDR1 is SEHNR and CDR2 is FQNEAQ (reference sequence). V was pared by 5 bases and J by 3 bases, with 11 bases between. CDR3 nucleotides: TGTGCCAGCAGCGCCGACAGAAACAATCAGCCCCAGCATTTT. Amino acid sequence: CASSADRNNQPQHF. Filled out from reference TRBV7-9 and TRBJ1-5, the complete variable domain reads DTGVSQNPRHKITKRGQNVTFRCDPISEHNRLYWYRQTLGQGPEFLTYFQNEAQLEKSRLLSDRFSAERPKGSFSTLEIQRTEQGDSAMYLCASSADRNNQPQHFGDGTRLSIL.

This clone is medium-sized. The rearrangement joins TRBV7-2 to TRBJ1-5, with D possibly matching TRBD1 (5 bases). The CDR3 covers 16 residues. V was clipped by 1 base and J by 2 bases, with 12 bases between them. Germline CDR1 is SGHTA and CDR2 is FQGNSA. The CDR3 region is CASSLEFSRGNQPQHF. The CDR3 DNA follows: TGTGCCAGCAGCTTAGAGTTTAGCAGGGGCAATCAGCCCCAGCATTTT.

This clone was found a few times. The CDR3 DNA reads as TGTGCCAGCAGCGCGGACAGGGGGTTCGGCTCTGGAAACACCATATATTTT. Protein sequence: CASSADRGFGSGNTIYF. The genes are TRBV7-3 and TRBJ1-3; 10 nucleotides agree with TRBD1. In germline, CDR1 is SGHTA, CDR2 FQGTGA. This CDR3 region has 17 residues. The V and J ends lost 5 bases and 0 bases, in that order; junction bases with no gene match: 7. Complete variable domain (other parts from reference TRBV7-3 and TRBJ1-3): GAGVSQTPSNKVTEKGKYVELRCDPISGHTALYWYRQSLGQGPEFLIYFQGTGAADDSGLPNDRFFAVRPEGSVSTLKIQRTERGDSAVYLCASSADRGFGSGNTIYFGEGSWLTVV.

This clone was detected once. The J gene is TRBJ1-4, the V gene TRBV5-1, with 9 positions matching TRBD1. The germline V gene encodes CDR1 SGHRS and CDR2 YFSETQ. The CDR3 length is 15 residues. J was trimmed by 6 bases and V by 4 bases; bases with no gene match: 7. CDR3 protein: CASSATGGGDEKLFF. In nucleotides, the CDR3 is TGCGCCAGCAGCGCGACAGGGGGAGGGGATGAAAAACTGTTTTTT.

The chain links TRBV10-3 to TRBJ1-2, with a possible D match to TRBD1 (5 bases). This CDR3 region has 16 residues. From germline, CDR1 is ENHRY and CDR2 SYGVKD. V lost 7 bases and J 3 bases, leaving 21 bases between the germline ends. CDR3 DNA: TGTGCCATCAACGGGGGTTCTTCGAATCGGGACTATGGCTACACCTTC. Translated, it gives CAINGGSSNRDYGYTF.

The chain recombines TRBV6-5 with TRBJ1-1; D ambiguous. CDR3 size: 15 residues. V was shortened by 0 bases and J by 1 base, with 9 bases between the two germline ends. CDR1 is MNHEY and CDR2 is SVGAGI in the germline V gene. In DNA, the CDR3 is TGTGCCAGCAGTTACTCGAGTCCACCGAACACTGAAGCTTTCTTT. Translating gives CASSYSSPPNTEAFF.

This clone was seen a few times. The gene calls are TRBV7-3 and TRBJ2-2; 7 bases align to TRBD1. V was pared by 0 bases and J by 9 bases, with 7 bases of the junction left unmatched. The CDR3 covers 15 residues. The germline V gene has CDR1 SGHTA and CDR2 FQGTGA. The CDR3: CASSLTGGATRELFF. DNA of the CDR3: TGTGCCAGCAGCTTAACAGGGGGCGCAACACGGGAGCTGTTTTTT.

This chain uses TRBV6-6 with TRBJ1-1; no definite D call. The V end was cut by 5 bases, the J end by 11 bases, with 15 bases between. The V gene's germline CDR1 is MNHNY and CDR2 SVGAGI (reference sequence). The CDR3 runs to 12 residues. CDR3 protein: CASSKTPSAAFF. The CDR3 DNA reads as TGTGCCAGCAGTAAGACTCCCTCGGCGGCTTTCTTT.

A single count supports this clone. The rearrangement links TRBV6-6 to TRBJ1-6; TRBD1 agrees at 9 bases. The CDR3 runs to 15 residues. V lost 2 bases, J lost 8 bases, and 4 bases stayed unmatched. Germline V gives CDR1 MNHNY, CDR2 SVGAGI (reference sequence). CDR3 region: CASSYRGQGDSPLHF. DNA of the CDR3: TGTGCCAGCAGTTACCGGGGACAGGGCGATTCACCCCTCCACTTT.